This TCR beta chain was sequenced during a study of glioma-infiltrating T cells after dendritic cell vaccination (dated by TCRdb to 2016 to 2017). As for the study more broadly: The cohort included 15 or so glioblastoma patients drawn from Phase I and II dendritic cell vaccination trials, of whom 9 were newly diagnosed and 6 had recurrent disease. Between the early 2000s and the early 2010s, the patients were given dendritic cell vaccination pulsed with autologous tumor lysate. The vaccine consisted of monocyte-derived dendritic cells cultured roughly 7 days with IL-4 and GM-CSF, then pulsed overnight with autologous tumor lysate. Each patient got three intradermal injections of the dendritic cell vaccine, spaced at biweekly intervals, in the arm below the axilla. In glioblastoma patients vaccinated with dendritic cells, deep sequencing of TCR beta CDR3 regions served to measure tumor-infiltrating lymphocyte content and to compare repertoires between tumor and blood. Survival after dendritic cell vaccination was correlated with TCR sequencing metrics such as TIL content and the overlap between tumor and blood repertoires.

CDR1 and CDR2 (MNHEY, SMNVEV) derive from the germline V gene (reference sequence). Deletion took 2 bases off V and 6 bases off J, with a span of 14 bases between the germline ends. The CDR3 starts with the cysteine, ends with the phenylalanine, and has 14 residues. Left in the record is the CDR3 DNA by itself, 42 bases read in frame from the first base. Broad study findings and their caveats: The cohort was small and heterogeneous, few patients had complete blood and tumor sets, and even fewer had initial-recurrent tumor pairs. Longer time to progression and overall survival after dendritic cell vaccination were predicted by higher estimated pretreatment TIL content. TCR clonality showed no direct relationship with survival, which suggests that a diverse polyclonal response may matter. The three-group TCR overlap response model was characterized as speculative, and prospective validation of the model was stated to be required.

As concerns this clone: Its antigen target is currently unknown. Nothing much larger sits one base from this clone, and base qualities are not available.

Patients were selected for having adequate residual fresh-frozen tumor tissue and more than two years of available survival data. An isocitrate dehydrogenase mutation was not carried by any of the glioblastoma patients, although molecular status was otherwise variable. PBMC were collected before vaccination, two weeks after the third vaccination, and at tumor progression if tumor progression occurred. The Qiagen DNeasy Blood extraction Kit was used for extraction of genomic DNA. Using the immunoSEQ assay, TCRB CDR3 regions were amplified from roughly 1.8 micrograms of genomic DNA, or from all available DNA when less than that was on hand. For multiplex PCR, 60 forward primers for TCR V beta segments and 13 reverse primers for J beta segments were used. To estimate the number of reads per starting template, synthetic control templates were added to each sample at limiting dilution. The Illumina HiSeq System generated 87 bp sequencing reads. The original methods were these. To remove PCR and sequencing errors, closely related sequences were merged with a nearest neighbor algorithm. TCR overlap was measured as the percentage of unique tumor TCR beta sequences also present in the same patient's peripheral blood. Drawn from immuneACCESS, this table holds only the in-frame rearrangements with V and J called that TCRdb kept. Clones are partly lost; checked studies trace under half to an unresolved V gene and leave the rest unexplained. V and J calls and clone size are copied from that table; D and trimming were computed from the DNA. The sample has some 100,000 clones on record, roughly 83% of them singletons. The ten largest make up nearly 6% of the sample.

The origin of this receptor is a human donor with glioblastoma. The material sequenced was blood, taken before dendritic cell vaccination. This sequence uses TRBV27 and TRBJ2-7, with TRBD1 as a weak D call on 6 bases. Here is the DNA: TGTGCCAGCAGTTTAATCAACAGGGTAAGCGAGCAGTACTTC. This codes for CASSLINRVSEQYF.